Each of the 21 T cell receptor beta chains below was sequenced from the same sample in a study of blood T cell repertoires in COVID-19. Repertoires were generated with immunoSEQ multiplex PCR, while TCRdb's copy carries only in-frame clones and drops some. Of about 220,000 clones in the sample, approximately 85% are singletons; the top ten hold around 2.5%. The source material was peripheral blood. The receptors shown here come from a woman between 70 and 85 years old with COVID-19, enrolled during active disease.

This chain joins TRBV5-1 and TRBJ2-1; D ambiguous. The CDR3 runs to 15 residues. Germline assignment: CDR1 SGHRS and CDR2 YFSETQ. V shed 0 bases and J shed 0 bases, with 7 bases lying between them. The CDR3 sequence: CASSLGASSYNEQFF. DNA of the CDR3: TGCGCCAGCAGCTTGGGTGCTAGCTCCTACAATGAGCAGTTCTTC.

The rearrangement links TRBV7-2 to TRBJ1-2, with 10 positions matching TRBD1. CDR1 SGHTA and CDR2 FQGNSA come from the germline V gene. V shed 4 bases, J shed 4 bases, and the junction held 12 bases outside the gene matches. CDR3 length equals 17 residues. The CDR3 DNA follows: TGTGCCAGCAGCTCTACCGAGACAGGGGGCCTCCTCTATGGCTACACCTTC. It is translated as CASSSTETGGLLYGYTF. Combining the CDR3 with reference TRBV7-2 and TRBJ1-2 gives the whole variable domain GAGVSQSPSNKVTEKGKDVELRCDPISGHTALYWYRQSLGQGLEFLIYFQGNSAPDKSGLPSDRFSAERTGGSVSTLTIQRTQQEDSAVYLCASSSTETGGLLYGYTFGSGTRLTVV.

The V call is TRBV29-1, the J call TRBJ1-2, with D maybe TRBD1 (5 bases). The CDR3 length is 13 residues. The V end lost 2 bases, the J end lost 0 bases, and 7 bases lay between the germline ends. Germline CDR1 is SQVTM and CDR2 is ANQGSEA. The CDR3 DNA sequence: TGCAGCGTTGAATCGGGGGCTAACTATGGCTACACCTTC. This encodes CSVESGANYGYTF. Filled out from reference TRBV29-1 and TRBJ1-2, the complete variable domain reads SAVISQKPSRDICQRGTSLTIQCQVDSQVTMMFWYRQQPGQSLTLIATANQGSEATYESGFVIDKFPISRPNLTFSTLTVSNMSPEDSSIYLCSVESGANYGYTFGSGTRLTVV.

The chain couples TRBV18 to TRBJ1-2, with 11 bases fitting TRBD1. The V and J ends lost 0 bases and 12 bases, in that order; junction bases with no gene match: 9. CDR1 KGHSH and CDR2 LQKENI come from the germline V gene. This CDR3 is 15 amino acids long. The DNA of the CDR3 is TGTGCCAGCTCACCACCGAGGTCGGGACAGGGGGTCCACACCTTC. Encoded protein: CASSPPRSGQGVHTF.

V and J are TRBV2 and TRBJ2-7; perhaps TRBD1 as D (6 bases). Trimming removed 6 bases from V and 1 base from J, with 13 bases in between. CDR3 size: 14 residues. Germline values: CDR1 SNHLY, CDR2 FYNNEI. CDR3 loop: CASSRTALSYEQYF. In DNA, the CDR3 is TGTGCCAGCAGCCGGACAGCCCTTTCCTACGAGCAGTACTTC. Using reference TRBV2 and TRBJ2-7 for the parts outside the CDR3, the full variable domain is EPEVTQTPSHQVTQMGQEVILRCVPISNHLYFYWYRQILGQKVEFLVSFYNNEISEKSEIFDDQFSVERPDGSNFTLKIRSTKLEDSAMYFCASSRTALSYEQYFGPGTRLTVT.

The chain recombines TRBV24-1 with TRBJ1-1; perhaps TRBD1 as D (6 bases). V was pared by 6 bases and J by 1 base, with 11 bases between. The CDR3 has 14 residues. Germline CDR1 reads KGHDR; CDR2 reads SFDVKD. The CDR3 region is CATSRGGGNTEAFF. The CDR3 nucleotides are TGTGCCACCAGTCGGGGGGGCGGGAACACTGAAGCTTTCTTT.

The chain couples TRBV5-8 to TRBJ2-1, with TRBD2 identical over 14 bases. J gave up 0 bases and V 5 bases, and 13 bases lay outside the gene matches. The germline V gene has CDR1 SGHTS and CDR2 YDEGEE. The CDR3 runs to 20 residues. CDR3 nucleotides: TGTGCCAGCAGGTACGCGGGGACTAGCGGGGGATGGAGCTCCTACAATGAGCAGTTCTTC. Its protein is CASRYAGTSGGWSSYNEQFF.

This chain joins TRBV6-2 or TRBV6-3 and TRBJ2-1; 8 bases match TRBD1. Germline trimming cut 5 bases from V and 9 bases from J; bases unmatched to any gene: 9. Per the germline V gene, CDR1 is MNHEY and CDR2 is SVGEGT. CDR3 length: 14 residues. The CDR3 here is CASSLQGAIFEQFF. In DNA form, the CDR3 reads TGTGCCAGCAGTCTCCAGGGGGCTATCTTTGAGCAGTTCTTC.

The V and J genes are TRBV11-1 and TRBJ2-1; TRBD1 aligns across 8 bases. V shed 3 bases, J shed 5 bases, and the junction held 0 bases outside the gene matches. CDR3 length: 13 residues. Germline CDR1 reads SGHAT; CDR2 reads FQDESV (reference sequence). CDR3 protein: CASSLDRDNEQFF. DNA for the CDR3: TGTGCCAGCAGCTTGGACAGGGACAATGAGCAGTTCTTC.

In this sample, this clone turned up a few times. This rearrangement joins TRBV13 to TRBJ1-1; 8 nucleotides line up with TRBD1. This CDR3 is 18 amino acids long. J was trimmed by 0 bases and V by 0 bases; bases with no gene match: 9. CDR1 PRHDT and CDR2 FYEKMQ come from the germline V gene (reference sequence). The CDR3 spells CASSLGGDRLAMNTEAFF. The CDR3 DNA sequence: TGTGCCAGCAGCTTAGGAGGGGACAGGTTGGCGATGAACACTGAAGCTTTCTTT.

The chain joins TRBV7-2 to TRBJ1-2; D unresolved. Per germline, CDR1 SGHTA and CDR2 FQGNSA. Trimming shortened V by 1 base and J by 10 bases, and 10 bases separated the two germline ends. The length of the CDR3 is 12 residues. The CDR3 nucleotides are TGTGCCAGCAGCTTAGGCAGTCGGGACTACACCTTC. It specifies CASSLGSRDYTF. Full variable domain (missing parts from reference TRBV7-2 and TRBJ1-2): GAGVSQSPSNKVTEKGKDVELRCDPISGHTALYWYRQSLGQGLEFLIYFQGNSAPDKSGLPSDRFSAERTGGSVSTLTIQRTQQEDSAVYLCASSLGSRDYTFGSGTRLTVV.

CDR3 in DNA: TGTGCCACCTGGGACAGCGCCTACAATGAGCAGTTCTTC. Its protein is CATWDSAYNEQFF. The genes are TRBV19 and TRBJ2-1; TRBD1 agrees at 7 bases. This CDR3 comprises 13 residues. Per germline, CDR1 LNHDA and CDR2 SQIVND (reference sequence). J lost 2 bases, V lost 10 bases, and 5 bases had no gene match.

The chain is built from TRBV18 and TRBJ1-2; TRBD1 matches 8 bases. CDR1 is KGHSH, CDR2 LQKENI, per germline. The CDR3 is 13 amino acids. V lost 4 bases and J lost 4; bases outside the gene matches: 2. In DNA form, the CDR3 reads TGTGCCAGCTCACGACAGGGGACCTATGGCTACACCTTC. Translating it yields CASSRQGTYGYTF.

This clone was observed a single time. J is TRBJ1-1 and V is TRBV10-3; 8 bases map to TRBD1. Germline V lookup: CDR1 ENHRY, CDR2 SYGVKD. With V trimmed by 5 bases and J by 3 bases, 2 bases remained unmatched. The CDR3 is 13 amino acids. As DNA, the CDR3 is TGTGCCATCAGTACAGGGGGGGACACTGAAGCTTTCTTT. It translates to CAISTGGDTEAFF.

The V and J genes are TRBV3-1 (or the pseudogene TRBV3-2) and TRBJ1-6; TRBD1 aligns across 7 bases. With V trimmed by 6 bases and J by 5 bases, 4 bases remained unmatched. The CDR3 runs to 14 residues. Germline V gives CDR1 LGHDT, CDR2 YNNKEL (reference sequence). CDR3 DNA: TGTGCCAGCAGTCGGGACAGCGATAATTCACCCCTCCACTTT. This sequence encodes CASSRDSDNSPLHF.

The V call is TRBV3-1 (or the pseudogene TRBV3-2), the J call TRBJ1-1; D unclear. This CDR3 is built from 17 residues. The V end was cut by 4 bases, the J end by 1 base, with 19 bases between. Germline CDR1 reads LGHDT; CDR2 reads YNNKEL (reference sequence). The CDR3 DNA sequence: TGTGCCAGCAGCCCAGAGTTTAGTTGGTCCGGGAACACTGAAGCTTTCTTT. Protein product: CASSPEFSWSGNTEAFF.

This clone was detected only once. The chain has TRBV7-3 and TRBJ1-1; D ambiguous. Trimming left V 2 bases short and J 3 bases short, with 7 bases between. Germline-derived CDR1 and CDR2 are SGHTA and FQGTGA. This CDR3 region has 13 residues. The CDR3 DNA sequence: TGTGCCAGCAGCTTAGGGCCGGACACTGAAGCTTTCTTT. Its translation: CASSLGPDTEAFF.

V is TRBV28 and J is TRBJ1-3; tentatively, D is TRBD1 (5 bases). Germline CDR1 is MDHEN and CDR2 is SYDVKM. V was pared by 6 bases and J by 4 bases, with 13 bases between. This CDR3 is 14 amino acids long. The CDR3 DNA sequence: TGTGCCAGCAGCTCAACAGGACCCGGAAACACCATATATTTT. Protein: CASSSTGPGNTIYF. Full variable domain (outside the CDR3, taken from reference TRBV28 and TRBJ1-3): DVKVTQSSRYLVKRTGEKVFLECVQDMDHENMFWYRQDPGLGLRLIYFSYDVKMKEKGDIPEGYSVSREKKERFSLILESASTNQTSMYLCASSSTGPGNTIYFGEGSWLTVV.

The rearrangement links TRBV5-4 to TRBJ2-3; D is ambiguous. Germline-derived CDR1 and CDR2 are SGHNT and YYREEE (reference sequence). Between the trimmed V and J ends, which lost 0 bases and 4 bases, there was a span of 3 bases. The CDR3 loop spans 12 amino acids. The CDR3 region is CASSLEPDTQYF. Written as DNA, the CDR3 is TGTGCCAGCAGCTTGGAGCCAGATACGCAGTATTTT.

The J gene is TRBJ2-3, the V gene TRBV2, with 9 bases identical to TRBD1. This CDR3 has 16 residues. V trimming: 7 bases; J trimming: 2 bases; junction bases outside the gene matches: 10. In germline, CDR1 is SNHLY, CDR2 FYNNEI. This chain's CDR3 is CASITGQGRLTDTQYF. CDR3 bases: TGTGCCAGCATAACCGGACAGGGGAGGCTCACAGATACGCAGTATTTT.

This clone was seen only a few times. The CDR3 loop is CASSLRGSTGELFF. The DNA of the CDR3 is TGTGCCAGCAGCTTACGGGGTTCCACCGGGGAGCTGTTTTTT. The V gene is TRBV7-3, the J gene TRBJ2-2, with TRBD2 as a possible D gene (5 bases). Looked up from germline, CDR1 is SGHTA and CDR2 is FQGTGA. The CDR3 extends over 14 amino acids. Trimming cost V 2 bases and J 4 bases, with 8 bases left between them.